This TCR beta chain was profiled in a study of T cells in Graves' hyperthyroidism and ophthalmopathy. Germline CDR1 and CDR2: SGHRS and YFSETQ. The CDR3 sequence is 13 residues long. V was clipped by 4 bases and J by 3 bases, with 11 bases between them. The sample holds a few counts of this clonotype. It was RNA transcripts that yielded the amplified TCR beta CDR3 regions. With the HTBI primer set, the TCR CDR3 went through a first round of RT-PCR. TCRdb recomputed calls from the multiplex PCR reads with MiXCR, one row per CDR3 protein. This sample carries 400,000 to 550,000 distinct CDR3 sequences, roughly an eighth of them seen once, and the ten largest clones take around a sixth. Graves' hyperthyroidism is called stable when ophthalmopathy does not progress within 18 months.

The rearrangement uses TRBV5-1 and TRBJ2-7, with TRBD1 as a possible D gene (6 bases). Material: blood. The receptor comes from a woman between 18 and 30 years old with Graves' hyperthyroidism. In DNA form, the CDR3 reads TGCGCCAGCAGCGAGGACAGTTTCTACGAGCAGTACTTC. Translation: CASSEDSFYEQYF.